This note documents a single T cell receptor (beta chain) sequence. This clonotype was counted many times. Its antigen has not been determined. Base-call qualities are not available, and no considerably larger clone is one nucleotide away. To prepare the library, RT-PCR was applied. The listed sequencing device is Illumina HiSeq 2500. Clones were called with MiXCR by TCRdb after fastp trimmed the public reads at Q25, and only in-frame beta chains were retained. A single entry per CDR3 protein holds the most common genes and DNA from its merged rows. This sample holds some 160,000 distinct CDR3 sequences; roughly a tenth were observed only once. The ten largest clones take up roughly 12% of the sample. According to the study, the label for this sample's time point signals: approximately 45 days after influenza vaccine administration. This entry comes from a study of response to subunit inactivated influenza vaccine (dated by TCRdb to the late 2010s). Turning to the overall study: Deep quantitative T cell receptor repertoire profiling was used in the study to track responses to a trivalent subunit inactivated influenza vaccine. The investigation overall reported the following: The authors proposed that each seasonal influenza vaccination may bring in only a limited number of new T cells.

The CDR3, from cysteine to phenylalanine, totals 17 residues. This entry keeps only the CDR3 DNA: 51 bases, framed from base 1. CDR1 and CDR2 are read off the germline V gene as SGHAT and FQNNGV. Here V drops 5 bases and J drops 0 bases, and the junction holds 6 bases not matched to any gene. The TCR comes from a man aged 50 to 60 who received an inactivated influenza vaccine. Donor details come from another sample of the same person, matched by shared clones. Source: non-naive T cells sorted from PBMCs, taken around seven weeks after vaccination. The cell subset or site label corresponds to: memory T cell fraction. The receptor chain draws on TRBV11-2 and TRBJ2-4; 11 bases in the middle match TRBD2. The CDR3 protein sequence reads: CASSPLTSGVAKNIQYF. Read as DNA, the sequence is TGTGCCAGCAGCCCGTTGACTAGCGGGGTAGCCAAAAACATTCAGTACTTC.